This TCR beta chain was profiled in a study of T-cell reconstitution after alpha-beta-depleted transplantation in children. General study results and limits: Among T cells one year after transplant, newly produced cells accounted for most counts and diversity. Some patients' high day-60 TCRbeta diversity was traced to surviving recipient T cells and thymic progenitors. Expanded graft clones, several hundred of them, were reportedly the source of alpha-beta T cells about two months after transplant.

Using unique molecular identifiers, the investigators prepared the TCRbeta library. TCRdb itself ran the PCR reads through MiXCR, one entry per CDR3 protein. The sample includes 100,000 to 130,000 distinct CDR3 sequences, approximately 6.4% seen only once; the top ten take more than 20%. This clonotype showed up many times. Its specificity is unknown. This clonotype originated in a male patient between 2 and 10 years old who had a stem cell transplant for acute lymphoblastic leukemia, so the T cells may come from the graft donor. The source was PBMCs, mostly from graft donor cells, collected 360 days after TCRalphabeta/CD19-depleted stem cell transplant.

CDR3 loop: CASSSPRGGSNIQYF. In nucleotides, the CDR3 is TGTGCCAGCAGCTCTCCCCGGGGAGGTTCGAACATTCAGTACTTC. This sequence joins TRBV7-9 and TRBJ2-4; D might be TRBD2 (6 bases). Germline assignment: CDR1 SEHNR and CDR2 FQNEAQ (reference sequence). With 4 bases removed from V and 7 bases from J, the gap between germline ends came to 17 bases. There are 15 residues in the CDR3.